The 15 T cell receptor beta chains listed next were all sequenced from one sample in a study of blood T cell repertoires in COVID-19. The table came from immunoSEQ multiplex PCR; TCRdb's copy has only in-frame clones and leaves some out. The sample includes some 250,000 clones, almost 85% of them seen just once. Sequencing was done on a sample of PBMCs or T cells enriched from blood (not recorded which). The receptors were sampled from a man aged 40-50 years who had recovered from COVID-19.

The chain has TRBV19 and TRBJ2-7, with D tentatively TRBD2 (6 bases). The CDR3 extends over 15 amino acids. Trimming left V 5 bases short and J 4 bases short, with 18 bases between. Germline loops: CDR1 LNHDA, CDR2 SQIVND (reference sequence). The CDR3 loop reads CASSATGLKTYEQYF. The DNA of the CDR3 is TGTGCCAGTAGTGCGACGGGACTGAAGACTTACGAGCAGTACTTC.

The chain couples TRBV20-1 to TRBJ2-5; the D is unclear. V lost 5 bases and J 5 bases, leaving 6 bases between the germline ends. Germline CDR1 and CDR2: DFQATT and SNEGSKA (reference sequence). This CDR3 region has 10 residues. CDR3 sequence (DNA): TGCAGTGCTGGCCCCGAGACCCAGTACTTC. Protein product: CSAGPETQYF.

This chain joins TRBV5-4 and TRBJ1-6; D remains unclear. Trimming removed 4 bases at V and 7 bases at J, with 9 bases between. Germline-derived CDR1 and CDR2 are SGHNT and YYREEE (reference sequence). The CDR3 runs to 13 residues. CDR3 sequence reads: CASSPDTNSPLHF. CDR3 DNA sequence: TGTGCCAGCAGCCCAGACACAAATTCACCCCTCCACTTT.

The V and J genes are TRBV19 and TRBJ1-1; 8 positions match TRBD1. CDR1 and CDR2 (germline): LNHDA, SQIVND (reference sequence). With V trimmed by 3 bases and J by 9 bases, 6 bases remained unmatched. The CDR3 is made up of 13 amino acids. The CDR3, as DNA: TGTGCCAGTAGTATCATCAGGGGGCAGCAAGCTTTCTTT. It is translated as CASSIIRGQQAFF.

This clone was picked up one time. The rearrangement links TRBV24-1 to TRBJ2-5; TRBD2 aligns across 10 bases. J was trimmed by 4 bases and V by 3 bases; bases with no gene match: 7. The germline CDR1 and CDR2 sequences are KGHDR and SFDVKD. The CDR3 sequence is 16 residues long. CDR3 sequence: CATSDALAGVSETQYF. The CDR3 region has the DNA TGTGCCACCAGTGATGCCCTAGCGGGAGTTTCAGAGACCCAGTACTTC.

As to this clone: An end of the junction differs from the germline gene, which may be a read error. The chain couples TRBV15 to TRBJ2-7; the match to TRBD2 covers 9 bases. This CDR3 is built from 16 residues. Germline CDR1 reads LNHNV; CDR2 reads YYDKDF (reference sequence). This CDR3 is CATSRDQGLASFEQYF. The DNA of the CDR3 is TGTGCCACCAGCAGAGATCAAGGACTAGCGTCCTTCGAGCAGTACTTC.

The V gene is TRBV7-3, the J gene TRBJ2-1; 8 bases map to TRBD2. Germline V CDR1 and CDR2: SGHTA, FQGTGA. Trimming took 3 bases from V and 10 from J; bases not matched to a gene: 8. This CDR3 has 14 amino acids. The CDR3 is CASSFLSGSGEQFF. DNA for the CDR3: TGTGCCAGCAGCTTTCTCAGCGGGAGTGGGGAGCAGTTCTTC.

The chain has TRBV6-5 and TRBJ2-6, with a tentative D call TRBD1 (5 bases). The CDR3 totals 13 residues. V lost 11 bases and J lost 1, with 9 bases in between. Per the germline V gene, CDR1 is MNHEY and CDR2 is SVGAGI. CDR3 in DNA: TGTGCCGCCCAGGGTTCTGGGGCCAACGTCCTGACTTTC. Its translation is CAAQGSGANVLTF.

The V and J genes are TRBV11-2 and TRBJ1-1, with D possibly being TRBD1 (5 bases). The V end was cut by 3 bases, the J end by 0 bases, with 8 bases between. The CDR3 totals 14 residues. CDR1 is SGHAT and CDR2 is FQNNGV in the germline V gene. CDR3 residues: CASSFQGLNTEAFF. The CDR3 DNA sequence: TGTGCCAGCAGCTTCCAGGGCTTGAACACTGAAGCTTTCTTT.

The rearrangement links TRBV7-9 to TRBJ2-3; 7 bases line up with TRBD1. V dropped 2 bases and J dropped 3; count of bases not matched to a gene: 5. Per the germline V gene, CDR1 is SEHNR and CDR2 is FQNEAQ (reference sequence). This CDR3 contains 15 residues. The CDR3: CASSLRQGGTDTQYF. CDR3 DNA: TGTGCCAGCAGCTTACGACAGGGTGGGACAGATACGCAGTATTTT.

The gene calls are TRBV5-1 and TRBJ2-2; the match to TRBD2 covers 13 bases. This CDR3 contains 18 residues. The junction had 6 bases not matched to a gene; V was cut back by 0 bases and J by 4 bases. Germline V CDR1 and CDR2: SGHRS, YFSETQ. Here the CDR3 reads CASSLGTSGRAVTGELFF. In nucleotides, the CDR3 is TGCGCCAGCAGCTTGGGCACTAGCGGGAGGGCCGTCACCGGGGAGCTGTTTTTT. Supplemented by reference TRBV5-1 and TRBJ2-2, the full variable domain reads KAGVTQTPRYLIKTRGQQVTLSCSPISGHRSVSWYQQTPGQGLQFLFEYFSETQRNKGNFPGRFSGRQFSNSRSEMNVSTLELGDSALYLCASSLGTSGRAVTGELFFGEGSRLTVL.

V is TRBV18 and J is TRBJ1-3; D is unresolved. The CDR3 consists of 15 residues. Trimming removed 6 bases at V and 0 bases at J, with 12 bases between. Germline V lookup: CDR1 KGHSH, CDR2 LQKENI. The CDR3 here is CASSVGENSGNTIYF. For the CDR3, the DNA is TGTGCCAGCTCCGTTGGGGAGAACTCTGGAAACACCATATATTTT.

The chain is built from TRBV7-8 and TRBJ2-7; D gene ambiguous. Per the germline V gene, CDR1 is SGHVS and CDR2 is FQNEAQ. Trimming took off 5 bases at V and 0 bases at J, with 11 bases between the two ends. The CDR3 has 14 amino acids. Here the CDR3 DNA reads TGTGCCAGCAGCCCCCTCCGGAGCTCCTACGAGCAGTACTTC. It specifies CASSPLRSSYEQYF.

The rearrangement uses TRBV4-1 and TRBJ2-1, with 10 bases that match TRBD2. This CDR3 has 17 amino acids. The trim removed 4 bases at V and 0 bases at J, leaving 6 bases unmatched. Germline lookup yields CDR1 MGHRA and CDR2 YSYEKL. The CDR3 is CASSRGLAVSSYNEQFF. In nucleotides, the CDR3 is TGCGCCAGCAGCCGAGGACTAGCGGTATCCTCCTACAATGAGCAGTTCTTC.

This sequence joins TRBV7-9 and TRBJ2-5, with unresolved D. V was pared by 7 bases and J by 5 bases, with 14 bases between. The CDR3 extends over 13 amino acids. Per the germline V gene, CDR1 is SEHNR and CDR2 is FQNEAQ (reference sequence). DNA of the CDR3: TGTGCCAGCACCCTGGTGGTCGGGGAGACCCAGTACTTC. Protein sequence: CASTLVVGETQYF.